Listed below are T cell receptor beta chains from one sample, sequenced in a study of blood T cell repertoires in COVID-19. Only in-frame clones appear in the TCRdb table, and some are missing; sequencing was by immunoSEQ multiplex PCR. The data contain over 250,000 clones, 88% of them singletons. Sample: peripheral blood. Receptor source: a man aged 60 to 75 who had recovered from COVID-19. The CDR3 runs from the conserved cysteine through the conserved F or W. Fields, in order: D gene, clone size, V gene, J gene, CDR3 DNA, CDR3 protein. A D gene is named only where the DNA matches it firmly. Clone size, where shown, is once, few, many, or a class for clones that have expanded.

D: -; size: -; V: TRBV7-3; J: TRBJ1-1; DNA: TGTGCCAGCAGCTTAAAGGGAGCGGGACTGAACACTGAAGCTTTCTTT; CDR3: CASSLKGAGLNTEAFF
D: TRBD1; size: -; V: TRBV5-3; J: TRBJ2-3; DNA: TGTGCCAGAAGCCCGGAGGTCGGACAGGGGTGCACAGATACGCAGTATTTT; CDR3: CARSPEVGQGCTDTQYF
D: TRBD1; size: -; V: TRBV4-1; J: TRBJ2-5; DNA: TGCGCCAGCAGCCGACAGGGCGGGGAGACCCAGTACTTC; CDR3: CASSRQGGETQYF
D: -; size: -; V: TRBV14; J: TRBJ1-6; DNA: TGTGCCAGCAGCCAAAGAGCAATCTCCTATAATTCACCCCTCCACTTT; CDR3: CASSQRAISYNSPLHF
D: -; size: -; V: TRBV11-2; J: TRBJ1-6; DNA: TGTGCCAGCAGCCCCTCGGGAAGGGCCGGCGGTTCACCCCTCCACTTT; CDR3: CASSPSGRAGGSPLHF
D: -; size: -; V: TRBV21-1; J: TRBJ2-3; DNA: TGTGCCAGCAGCGAAACGAAAACAGGGAGTGGCCGGCCCCCAGATACGCAGTATTTT; CDR3: CASSETKTGSGRPPDTQYF
D: -; size: -; V: TRBV2; J: TRBJ2-5; DNA: TGTGCCAGCACGAGGGAGCGAGAGACCCAGTACTTC; CDR3: CASTRERETQYF
D: TRBD1; size: -; V: TRBV19; J: TRBJ1-5; DNA: TGTGCCAGTAGTATCGACAGGGGTAACAATCAGCCCCAGCATTTT; CDR3: CASSIDRGNNQPQHF
D: -; size: -; V: TRBV2; J: TRBJ2-1; DNA: TGTGCCAGCAGTGAACCAGTTAAACCAGAGCAGTTCTTC; CDR3: CASSEPVKPEQFF
D: -; size: -; V: TRBV19; J: TRBJ2-3; DNA: TGTGCCAGTAGTATTAAGGCAGGGACTAGCACAGATACGCAGTATTTT; CDR3: CASSIKAGTSTDTQYF
D: -; size: -; V: TRBV4-2; J: TRBJ1-1; DNA: TGTGCCAGCAGCCGGAGCCGTGACACTGAAGCTTTCTTT; CDR3: CASSRSRDTEAFF
D: TRBD1; size: -; V: TRBV25-1; J: TRBJ1-4; DNA: TGTGCCAGCAGTGGCTGGGACAGGCCGCGGGGAAATGAAAAACTGTTTTTT; CDR3: CASSGWDRPRGNEKLFF
D: TRBD2; size: few; V: TRBV6-5; J: TRBJ2-7; DNA: TGTGCCAGCAGTCGGACTAGCTACGAGCAGTACTTC; CDR3: CASSRTSYEQYF
D: TRBD1; size: -; V: TRBV5-1; J: TRBJ2-7; DNA: TGCGCCAGCAGCTTGAAGACAGGGGCGGGCTACGAGCAGTACTTC; CDR3: CASSLKTGAGYEQYF
D: TRBD1; size: -; V: TRBV5-1; J: TRBJ2-1; DNA: TGCGCCAGCAGCTCCGGACAGGGGGCGTACAATGAGCAGTTCTTC; CDR3: CASSSGQGAYNEQFF
D: -; size: -; V: TRBV5-1; J: TRBJ1-5; DNA: TGCGCCAGCAGCCTGGGGGGGGGCAATCAGCCCCAGCATTTT; CDR3: CASSLGGGNQPQHF
D: TRBD1; size: -; V: TRBV6-6; J: TRBJ1-1; DNA: TGTGCCAGCAGTTACTACGGGACAGGGGGAAGTACTGAAGCTTTCTTT; CDR3: CASSYYGTGGSTEAFF
D: -; size: -; V: TRBV25-1; J: TRBJ1-1; DNA: TGTGCCAGCAGTGGAGACCCGTGGGGTAAGCGGGCTTTCTTT; CDR3: CASSGDPWGKRAFF
D: -; size: -; V: TRBV3-1/TRBV3-2; J: TRBJ1-3; DNA: TGTGCCAGCAGCCATCTCGGGGCTGGAAACACCATATATTTT; CDR3: CASSHLGAGNTIYF
D: TRBD1; size: -; V: TRBV6-6; J: TRBJ1-1; DNA: TGTGCCAGCAGTTACGGACTGACAGGGTGGAACACTGAAGCTTTCTTT; CDR3: CASSYGLTGWNTEAFF
D: -; size: -; V: TRBV13; J: TRBJ1-5; DNA: TGTGCCAGCAGCTTAGGGGGCGCCGGTCAGCCCCAGCATTTT; CDR3: CASSLGGAGQPQHF
D: TRBD1; size: -; V: TRBV9; J: TRBJ2-4; DNA: TGTGCCAGCGCAGAGGACAGGGGGATAGCCAAAAACATTCAGTACTTC; CDR3: CASAEDRGIAKNIQYF
D: -; size: -; V: TRBV29-1; J: TRBJ2-7; DNA: TGCAGCGTTGAAGCGGGCGGCTCGGGAGAGTACTTC; CDR3: CSVEAGGSGEYF
D: -; size: -; V: TRBV5-1; J: TRBJ2-1; DNA: TGCGCCAGCAGCCCGGGTTTGGATGAGCAGTTCTTC; CDR3: CASSPGLDEQFF
D: TRBD1; size: -; V: TRBV7-8; J: TRBJ2-7; DNA: TGTGCCAGCAGCTGGGCCAACAGGGGTACCCACGAGCAGTACTTC; CDR3: CASSWANRGTHEQYF
D: -; size: -; V: TRBV5-4; J: TRBJ2-2; DNA: TGTGCCAGCAGCTTGCGGGACTTGCAGAACACCGGGGAGCTGTTTTTT; CDR3: CASSLRDLQNTGELFF
D: TRBD1; size: -; V: TRBV24-1; J: TRBJ2-1; DNA: TGTGCCACGACAGGGTTTCGCAATGAGCAGTTCTTC; CDR3: CATTGFRNEQFF
D: TRBD2; size: -; V: TRBV7-6; J: TRBJ2-2; DNA: TGTGCCAGCAGCCCGGTTGGGGGGGTAGCCGGGGAGCTGTTTTTT; CDR3: CASSPVGGVAGELFF
D: -; size: -; V: TRBV7-9; J: TRBJ1-1; DNA: TGTGCCAGCAGTCGTCAGGGAAATGTCCCTGAAGCTTTCTTT; CDR3: CASSRQGNVPEAFF
D: -; size: -; V: TRBV7-9; J: TRBJ1-2; DNA: TGTGCCAGCAGCCCACCTGGGGGGGTTTATGGCTACACCTTC; CDR3: CASSPPGGVYGYTF
D: TRBD1; size: -; V: TRBV5-1; J: TRBJ2-1; DNA: TGCGCCAGCAGCCAGGGGGACAGTACCTACAATGAGCAGTTCTTC; CDR3: CASSQGDSTYNEQFF
D: TRBD2; size: -; V: TRBV7-2; J: TRBJ2-1; DNA: TGTGCCAGTCCCAGGGGGCCTAGCGGGGGTGAAACTCGCTACAATGAGCAGTTCTTC; CDR3: CASPRGPSGGETRYNEQFF
D: -; size: -; V: TRBV28; J: TRBJ2-5; DNA: TGTGCCAGCAGTTCAAGGAGGCGGGGACAAGAGACCCAGTACTTC; CDR3: CASSSRRRGQETQYF
D: -; size: -; V: TRBV29-1; J: TRBJ1-1; DNA: TGCAGCGTTGACGTTAGGCAGGGTCAGACTGAAGCTTTCTTT; CDR3: CSVDVRQGQTEAFF
D: TRBD2; size: once; V: TRBV4-1; J: TRBJ2-7; DNA: TGCGCCAGCAGCGCCTCCGGGACTAGCGGGGGTTACGAGCAGTACTTC; CDR3: CASSASGTSGGYEQYF
D: TRBD1; size: -; V: TRBV6-4; J: TRBJ1-6; DNA: TGTGCCAGCAATAGGACAGGGCAACGGAATTCACCCCTCCACTTT; CDR3: CASNRTGQRNSPLHF
D: -; size: once; V: TRBV11-1; J: TRBJ1-6; DNA: TGTGCCAGCAGCTTAAGAGGGTCGGGGAGTTCACCCCTCCACTTT; CDR3: CASSLRGSGSSPLHF
D: -; size: -; V: TRBV4-1; J: TRBJ2-1; DNA: TGCGCCAGCAGCCAAGATGGAAGGGGCAGCACCTACAATGAGCAGTTCTTC; CDR3: CASSQDGRGSTYNEQFF
D: -; size: -; V: TRBV10-3; J: TRBJ2-5; DNA: TGTGCCATCAGTGAGTCGGACATCCAAGAGACCCAGTACTTC; CDR3: CAISESDIQETQYF
D: -; size: few; V: TRBV7-9; J: TRBJ2-3; DNA: TGTGCCAGCAGCTATGTAAAGAGGGCTAGCACAGATACGCAGTATTTT; CDR3: CASSYVKRASTDTQYF
D: -; size: -; V: TRBV2; J: TRBJ1-1; DNA: TGTGCCAGCAGCCTTACAGGGCCGAACACTGAAGCTTTCTTT; CDR3: CASSLTGPNTEAFF
D: -; size: once; V: TRBV7-6; J: TRBJ1-2; DNA: TGTGCCAGCAGCTTAGTGGGGGGAAGTCACTATGGCTACACCTTC; CDR3: CASSLVGGSHYGYTF